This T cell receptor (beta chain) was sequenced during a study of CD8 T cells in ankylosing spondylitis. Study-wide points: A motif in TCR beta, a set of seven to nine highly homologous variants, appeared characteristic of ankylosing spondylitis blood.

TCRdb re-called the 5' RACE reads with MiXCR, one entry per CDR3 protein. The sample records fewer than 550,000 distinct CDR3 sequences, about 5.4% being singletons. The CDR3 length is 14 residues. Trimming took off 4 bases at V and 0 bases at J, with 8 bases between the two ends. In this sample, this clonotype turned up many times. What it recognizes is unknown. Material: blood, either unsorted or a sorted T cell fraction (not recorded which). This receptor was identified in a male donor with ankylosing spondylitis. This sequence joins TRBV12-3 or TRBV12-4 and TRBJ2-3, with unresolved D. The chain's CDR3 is CASSWATSTDTQYF. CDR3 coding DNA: TGTGCCAGCAGTTGGGCAACTAGCACAGATACGCAGTATTTT.